The clone carrying this T cell receptor beta chain has a handful of counts. The CDR3 covers 14 residues. V was pared by 0 bases and J by 2 bases, with 0 bases of the junction left unmatched. The germline V gene has CDR1 SGHRS and CDR2 YFSETQ. The sample belongs to a study of blood T cell repertoires in COVID-19. Study-level information: Specimens from acute and convalescent COVID-19 originated in the United States, Italy and Spain.

Here immunoSEQ multiplex PCR was the method, and the copy in TCRdb shows in-frame clones only, minus some. The table records fewer than 300,000 clones, roughly 79% of them present only once. The receptor was derived from a woman aged 55-69 years with active or convalescent COVID-19. The chain couples TRBV5-1 to TRBJ2-7; 9 bases fit TRBD1. Sequences were obtained from peripheral blood. The CDR3 region has the DNA TGCGCCAGCAGCTTGGGACAGGGGGCCTACGAGCAGTACTTC. Translation gives CASSLGQGAYEQYF.